This entry concerns a single T cell receptor (beta chain). This specimen comes from a study of CD8 T cells in ankylosing spondylitis. The CDR3 loop spans 17 amino acids. Germline loops: CDR1 SGHVS, CDR2 FQNEAQ. V lost 0 bases and J lost 5; bases outside the gene matches: 10. TCRdb called the 5' RACE reads again in MiXCR, with one record for every CDR3 protein. The table lists about 360,000 distinct CDR3 sequences, roughly 20% of them singletons. Specimen: blood, either unsorted or a sorted T cell fraction (not recorded which). This clonotype was sampled from a male donor with ankylosing spondylitis or in good health (not recorded which). This chain uses TRBV7-8 with TRBJ2-1, with 7 nucleotides matching TRBD2. Here the CDR3 DNA reads TGTGCCAGCAGCTTAGCTACGGCTAGCGGATTTAACAATGAGCAGTTCTTC. This translates into CASSLATASGFNNEQFF.